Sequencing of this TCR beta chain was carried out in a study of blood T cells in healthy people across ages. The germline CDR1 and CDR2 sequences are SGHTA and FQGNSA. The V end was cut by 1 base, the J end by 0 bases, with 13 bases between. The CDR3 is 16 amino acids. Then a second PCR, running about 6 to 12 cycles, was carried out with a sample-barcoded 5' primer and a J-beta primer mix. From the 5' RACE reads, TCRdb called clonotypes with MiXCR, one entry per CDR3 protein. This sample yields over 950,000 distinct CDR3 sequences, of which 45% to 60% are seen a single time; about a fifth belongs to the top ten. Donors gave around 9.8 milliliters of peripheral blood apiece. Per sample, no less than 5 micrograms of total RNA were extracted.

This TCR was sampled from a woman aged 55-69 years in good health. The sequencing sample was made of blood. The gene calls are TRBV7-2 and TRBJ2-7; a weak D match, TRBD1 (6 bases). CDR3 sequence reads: CASSLDWTVSSYEQYF. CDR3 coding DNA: TGTGCCAGCAGCTTAGATTGGACAGTGAGCTCCTACGAGCAGTACTTC. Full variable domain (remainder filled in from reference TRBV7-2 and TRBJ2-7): GAGVSQSPSNKVTEKGKDVELRCDPISGHTALYWYRQSLGQGLEFLIYFQGNSAPDKSGLPSDRFSAERTGGSVSTLTIQRTQQEDSAVYLCASSLDWTVSSYEQYFGPGTRLTVT.